The present TCR beta chain was sequenced within a study of early stage breast cancer tumors. Overall study: ER+/PR+/HER2- status applied to twelve of 16 invasive breast tumors. Findings and caveats of the study: Blood repertoires resembled normal breast more than tumor.

Germline lookup yields CDR1 KGHSH and CDR2 LQKENI. V lost 3 bases, J lost 2 bases, and 12 bases lay in between. The CDR3 has 15 residues. This clone has only a few counts. Its antigen is not identified. The repertoire was sequenced with immunoSEQ multiplex PCR; TCRdb's copy has only in-frame clones and lacks some. Of approximately 33,000 clones in the sample, around 75% were seen once. The receptor's source is a person in their 40s with breast cancer. Sequencing used blood. The chain recombines TRBV18 with TRBJ2-3; D may be TRBD1 (7 bases). The DNA for the CDR3 is TGTGCCAGCTCACCGCAGGAGGGGGCCACAGATACGCAGTATTTT. Encoded protein: CASSPQEGATDTQYF.